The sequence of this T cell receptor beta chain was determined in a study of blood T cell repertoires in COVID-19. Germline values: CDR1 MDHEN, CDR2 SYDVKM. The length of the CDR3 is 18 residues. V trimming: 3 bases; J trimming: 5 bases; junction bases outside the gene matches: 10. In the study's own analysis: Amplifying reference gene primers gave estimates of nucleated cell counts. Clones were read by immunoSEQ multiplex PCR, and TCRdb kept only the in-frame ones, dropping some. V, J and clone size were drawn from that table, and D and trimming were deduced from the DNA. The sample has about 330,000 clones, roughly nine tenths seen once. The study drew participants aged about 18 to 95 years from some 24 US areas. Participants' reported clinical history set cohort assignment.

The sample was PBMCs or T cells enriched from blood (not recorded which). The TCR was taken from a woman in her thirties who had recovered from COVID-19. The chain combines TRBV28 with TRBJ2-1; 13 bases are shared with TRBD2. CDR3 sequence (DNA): TGTGCCAGCAGTTTGGAACTAGCGGGGGGGCGCCGGGACAATGAGCAGTTCTTC. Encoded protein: CASSLELAGGRRDNEQFF. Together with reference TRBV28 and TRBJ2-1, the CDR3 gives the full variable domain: DVKVTQSSRYLVKRTGEKVFLECVQDMDHENMFWYRQDPGLGLRLIYFSYDVKMKEKGDIPEGYSVSREKKERFSLILESASTNQTSMYLCASSLELAGGRRDNEQFFGPGTRLTVL.